The 7 T cell receptor beta chains below were found in one sample sequenced in a study of T cell responses to AZD1222 COVID-19 vaccine. The repertoire was sequenced with immunoSEQ multiplex PCR; TCRdb's copy has only in-frame clones and lacks some. The sample carries about 140,000 clones, 85% to 90% recorded once. This sample comprised peripheral blood, obtained on day 0 of AZD1222 vaccination. The receptors shown here come from an adult in good health.

This clone appeared a few times. This chain joins TRBV4-3 and TRBJ1-1; D gene uncertain. Trimming stripped 0 bases from V and 4 bases from J, with 21 bases between. CDR1 and CDR2 from the germline V gene are LGHNA and YSLEER. CDR3 length: 18 residues. For the CDR3, the DNA is TGCGCCAGCAGCCAAGAGGAGGCGGCAGTGGGAGGCTTCACTGAAGCTTTCTTT. Translating it yields CASSQEEAAVGGFTEAFF.

V and J are TRBV7-8 and TRBJ1-2; 9 nucleotides match TRBD1. Germline CDR1 and CDR2: SGHVS and FQNEAQ. The J segment lost 4 bases and the V segment lost 4 bases, leaving 7 bases of the junction unmatched. The CDR3 is made up of 15 amino acids. The CDR3 here is CASSYLGQGSYGYTF. As DNA, the CDR3 is TGTGCCAGCAGCTATCTCGGACAGGGGAGCTATGGCTACACCTTC.

V usage is TRBV19 and J usage is TRBJ2-2; D is unclear. With 3 bases removed from V and 1 base from J, the gap between germline ends came to 15 bases. This CDR3 is built from 17 residues. The germline V gene encodes CDR1 LNHDA and CDR2 SQIVND (reference sequence). CDR3 DNA sequence: TGTGCCAGTAGTATGCTCTGGGGTCGGTTGAACACCGGGGAGCTGTTTTTT. It encodes CASSMLWGRLNTGELFF.

At least ten counts were recorded for this clone. The chain has TRBV19 and TRBJ1-5; D is uncertain. Between the trimmed V and J ends, which lost 3 bases and 1 base, there was a span of 13 bases. The germline gives CDR1 LNHDA, CDR2 SQIVND (reference sequence). The CDR3 is made up of 16 amino acids. CDR3 sequence reads: CASSIRAVGSNQPQHF. The DNA of the CDR3 is TGTGCCAGTAGTATCCGAGCGGTCGGGAGCAATCAGCCCCAGCATTTT.

The CDR3 nucleotides read TGTGCCAGCAGCTTGTCAGGACAGGGAGAAGAGACCCAGTACTTC. Translated, it gives CASSLSGQGEETQYF. The V and J genes are TRBV5-4 and TRBJ2-5; 8 positions match TRBD1. CDR3 length: 15 amino acids. Trimming cost V 1 base and J 3 bases; bases outside gene matches: 5. Looked up from germline, CDR1 is SGHNT and CDR2 is YYREEE (reference sequence). Supplemented by reference TRBV5-4 and TRBJ2-5, the full variable domain reads ETGVTQSPTHLIKTRGQQVTLRCSSQSGHNTVSWYQQALGQGPQFIFQYYREEENGRGNFPPRFSGLQFPNYSSELNVNALELDDSALYLCASSLSGQGEETQYFGPGTRLLVL.

The CDR3, as DNA: TGCGCCAGCAGCCAAGATCAGGGGGGTTACAATGAGCAGTTCTTC. Its translation: CASSQDQGGYNEQFF. V usage is TRBV4-1 and J usage is TRBJ2-1; possible D gene TRBD1, 7 bases. Trimming took 0 bases from V and 4 from J, leaving 10 bases between them. The germline V gene has CDR1 MGHRA and CDR2 YSYEKL. This CDR3 contains 15 residues.

V is TRBV28 and J is TRBJ1-2; D might be TRBD1 (6 bases). With 8 bases removed from V and 1 base from J, the gap between germline ends came to 17 bases. Looked up from germline, CDR1 is MDHEN and CDR2 is SYDVKM. There are 15 residues in the CDR3. Written as DNA, the CDR3 is TGTGCCAGCGGGGGGGGCTCAGGGAATAACTATGGCTACACCTTC. Protein sequence: CASGGGSGNNYGYTF.